This TCR beta chain was found in a study of cytomegalovirus exposure and HLA in healthy donors. The study, taken as a whole, reports: The later analysis indicated that the majority of CMV-associated TCR beta chains appeared HLA-restricted.

Healthy donors of bone marrow made up the group. Note on this clone: The antigen remains unidentified.

The CDR3 spans 13 residues. Germline CDR1 is MNHEY and CDR2 is SMNVEV (reference sequence). V gave up 2 bases and J gave up 3 bases, with 8 bases separating them. PCR primers comprised 60 Vbeta and 13 Jbeta primers. Clones were read by immunoSEQ multiplex PCR, and TCRdb kept only the in-frame ones, dropping some. The sample shows roughly 150,000 clones, over 75% of them seen only once. This TCR was sampled from a female donor in good health and CMV-seronegative. The material sequenced was PBMCs. This chain links TRBV27 with TRBJ2-7; TRBD1 is a possible D gene (5 bases). CDR3 coding DNA: TGTGCCAGCAGTTTACAGGGTTACTACGAGCAGTACTTC. It encodes CASSLQGYYEQYF.